The rows below give T cell receptor beta chains drawn from one sample of a study of T cells in Graves' hyperthyroidism and ophthalmopathy. TCRdb reprocessed the multiplex PCR reads via MiXCR and lists one record per CDR3 protein. The sample records under 350,000 distinct CDR3 sequences, roughly 15% being singletons. Sequencing input: blood. The receptors were sampled from a woman between 40 and 50 years old with Graves' ophthalmopathy. The CDR3 runs from the conserved cysteine through the conserved F or W. D genes are given only for firm matches. Expanded clones are given a class, and other clones once, few, many or no size at all.

clone size: many
D gene: -
V gene: TRBV18
J gene: TRBJ1-1
CDR3 DNA: TGTGCCAGCTCACCTGGCAGTGGGGACATGAACACTGAAGCTTTCTTT
CDR3 protein: CASSPGSGDMNTEAFF

clone size: -
D gene: -
V gene: TRBV20-1
J gene: TRBJ1-5
CDR3 DNA: TGCAGTACTAGAGAGGAGGCCCGGGGCAATCAGCCCCAGCATTTT
CDR3 protein: CSTREEARGNQPQHF

clone size: many
D gene: -
V gene: TRBV7-2
J gene: TRBJ2-7
CDR3 DNA: TGTGCCAGCAGCTTTAACCGGGTCTATTTCTACGAGCAGTACTTC
CDR3 protein: CASSFNRVYFYEQYF

clone size: many
D gene: TRBD1
V gene: TRBV5-1
J gene: TRBJ1-1
CDR3 DNA: TGCGCCAGCAGCCCCAGGGGGGACCTGAACACTGAAGCTTTCTTT
CDR3 protein: CASSPRGDLNTEAFF

clone size: -
D gene: -
V gene: TRBV18
J gene: TRBJ1-6
CDR3 DNA: TGTGCCAGCTCACCCGGAGCAAGCTCCTATAATTCACCCCTCCACTTT
CDR3 protein: CASSPGASSYNSPLHF

clone size: few
D gene: -
V gene: TRBV7-8
J gene: TRBJ1-4
CDR3 DNA: TGTGCCAGCAGCCTTGAGACCGGGCCGTGGGAAAAACTGTTTTTT
CDR3 protein: CASSLETGPWEKLFF

clone size: many
D gene: -
V gene: TRBV14
J gene: TRBJ1-2
CDR3 DNA: TGTGCCAGCAGCCAAACTAGGGGCTATGGCTACACCTTC
CDR3 protein: CASSQTRGYGYTF

clone size: few
D gene: TRBD1
V gene: TRBV2
J gene: TRBJ1-2
CDR3 DNA: TGTGCCAGCAGACCGGGACAGGGGTTGGGTGGCTACACCTTC
CDR3 protein: CASRPGQGLGGYTF

clone size: many
D gene: -
V gene: TRBV12-3/TRBV12-4
J gene: TRBJ1-5
CDR3 DNA: TGTGCCAGCAGACCGCATGGAAATAGCAATCAGCCCCAGCATTTT
CDR3 protein: CASRPHGNSNQPQHF

clone size: many
D gene: TRBD1
V gene: TRBV5-1
J gene: TRBJ2-7
CDR3 DNA: TGCGCCAGCAGCTTGCCAGGGGGCAACGAGCAGTACTTC
CDR3 protein: CASSLPGGNEQYF

clone size: many
D gene: -
V gene: TRBV6-1
J gene: TRBJ2-5
CDR3 DNA: TGTGCCAGCAACCCGGGTGGCCTCCAAGAGACCCAGTACTTC
CDR3 protein: CASNPGGLQETQYF

clone size: few
D gene: -
V gene: TRBV19
J gene: TRBJ1-2
CDR3 DNA: TGTGCCAGTACCGAAACCGGTACAGGGAGGCGCTACACCTTC
CDR3 protein: CASTETGTGRRYTF

clone size: many
D gene: -
V gene: TRBV20-1
J gene: TRBJ2-1
CDR3 DNA: TGCAGTGCTAGAGATGGTTGGAAGAGGGTCGATGAGCAGTTCTTC
CDR3 protein: CSARDGWKRVDEQFF

clone size: many
D gene: -
V gene: TRBV2
J gene: TRBJ2-7
CDR3 DNA: TGTGCCAGCCTCCCCCCGACAGGAGGGTACGAGCAGTACTTC
CDR3 protein: CASLPPTGGYEQYF

clone size: -
D gene: -
V gene: TRBV4-1
J gene: TRBJ1-1
CDR3 DNA: TGCGCCAGCAGCCAAGATGGGGGGGCTTCCACGAAAGCTTTCTTT
CDR3 protein: CASSQDGGASTKAFF

clone size: many
D gene: -
V gene: TRBV11-1
J gene: TRBJ1-2
CDR3 DNA: TGTGCCAGCAGCTTAAAGTGGGACGGGGGAATCGGCTACACCTTC
CDR3 protein: CASSLKWDGGIGYTF

clone size: many
D gene: -
V gene: TRBV6-1
J gene: TRBJ2-5
CDR3 DNA: TGTGCCAGCAGTGAATTAGGGCGGGACCAAGAGACCCAGTACTTC
CDR3 protein: CASSELGRDQETQYF

clone size: many
D gene: TRBD1
V gene: TRBV7-2
J gene: TRBJ1-4
CDR3 DNA: TGTGCCAGCAGCTTGACAGGGGGTGAAAAACTGTTTTTT
CDR3 protein: CASSLTGGEKLFF